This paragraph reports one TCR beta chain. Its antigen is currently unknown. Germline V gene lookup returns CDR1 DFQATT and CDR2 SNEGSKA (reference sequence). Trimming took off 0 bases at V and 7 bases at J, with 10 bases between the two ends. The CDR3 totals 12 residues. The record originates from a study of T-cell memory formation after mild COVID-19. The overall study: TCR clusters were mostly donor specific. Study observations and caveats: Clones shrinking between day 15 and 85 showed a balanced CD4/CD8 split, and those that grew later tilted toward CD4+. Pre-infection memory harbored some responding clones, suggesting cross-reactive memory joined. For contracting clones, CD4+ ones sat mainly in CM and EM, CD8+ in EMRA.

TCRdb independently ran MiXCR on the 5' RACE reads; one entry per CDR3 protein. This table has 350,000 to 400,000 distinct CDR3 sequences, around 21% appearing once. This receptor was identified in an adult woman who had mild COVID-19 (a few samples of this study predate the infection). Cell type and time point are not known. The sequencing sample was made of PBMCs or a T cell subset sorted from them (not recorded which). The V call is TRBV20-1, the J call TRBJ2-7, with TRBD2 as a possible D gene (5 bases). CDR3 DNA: TGCAGTGCTAGAGATCGACGGACTGAGCAGTACTTC. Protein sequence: CSARDRRTEQYF.